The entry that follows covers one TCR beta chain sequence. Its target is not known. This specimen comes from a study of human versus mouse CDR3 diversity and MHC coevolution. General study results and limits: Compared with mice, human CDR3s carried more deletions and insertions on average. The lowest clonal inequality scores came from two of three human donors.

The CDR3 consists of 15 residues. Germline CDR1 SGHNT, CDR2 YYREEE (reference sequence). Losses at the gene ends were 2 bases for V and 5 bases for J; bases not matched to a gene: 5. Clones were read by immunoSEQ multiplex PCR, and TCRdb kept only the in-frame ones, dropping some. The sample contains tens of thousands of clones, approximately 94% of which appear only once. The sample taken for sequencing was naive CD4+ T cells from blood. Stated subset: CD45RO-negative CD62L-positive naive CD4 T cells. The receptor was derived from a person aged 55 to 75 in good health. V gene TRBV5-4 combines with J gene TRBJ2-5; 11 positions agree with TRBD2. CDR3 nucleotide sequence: TGTGCCAGCAGCTTCACTAGCGGGAGTTTCGAGACCCAGTACTTC. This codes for CASSFTSGSFETQYF.